The 4 T cell receptor beta chains listed next were all sequenced from one sample in a study of shared T cell receptors in the human thymus. The data were produced by immunoSEQ multiplex PCR, yet TCRdb's version contains in-frame clones alone and is incomplete. The sample shows hundreds of thousands of clones, 80% to 90% of them seen only once. The data were also submitted as part of a second study, on human thymus T cells.

Material for sequencing was thymocytes. The receptor source for this set is a boy in the first two years of life with a congenital heart defect.

J is TRBJ2-7 and V is TRBV28, with TRBD1 matching 8 bases. CDR1 is MDHEN and CDR2 is SYDVKM in the germline V gene. The length of the CDR3 is 16 residues. Trimming cost V 5 bases and J 1 base; bases outside gene matches: 10. The CDR3: CASSPTDRDNSYEQYF. In DNA form, the CDR3 reads TGTGCCAGCAGTCCCACGGACAGGGATAATTCCTACGAGCAGTACTTC.

This chain connects TRBV6-9 to TRBJ2-7, with TRBD1 matching over 8 bases. The germline CDR1 and CDR2 sequences are MNHGY and SVAAGI. The CDR3 contains 15 residues. The ends lost 4 bases at V and 3 bases at J; junction bases unmatched: 8. CDR3 nucleotide sequence: TGTGCCAGCAGTTTCCCCCCGGGACAGGACTACGAGCAGTACTTC. It is translated as CASSFPPGQDYEQYF.

The rearrangement uses TRBV4-1 and TRBJ1-4; a weak D match, TRBD1 (6 bases). Germline lookup yields CDR1 MGHRA and CDR2 YSYEKL. The CDR3 contains 15 residues. With 1 base removed from V and 7 bases from J, the gap between germline ends came to 13 bases. This CDR3 is CASSQVPRGSEKLFF. In DNA form, the CDR3 reads TGCGCCAGCAGCCAAGTTCCCAGGGGCAGTGAAAAACTGTTTTTT.

The chain recombines TRBV28 with TRBJ2-3; D might be TRBD2 (7 bases). The CDR3 extends over 16 amino acids. The V gene lost 8 bases and the J gene lost 2 bases, with 20 bases spanning the gap. Germline values: CDR1 MDHEN, CDR2 SYDVKM. The CDR3, as DNA: TGTGCCAGCCTGAGGGGGGGGCGGAGTGACACAGATACGCAGTATTTT. This codes for CASLRGGRSDTDTQYF.